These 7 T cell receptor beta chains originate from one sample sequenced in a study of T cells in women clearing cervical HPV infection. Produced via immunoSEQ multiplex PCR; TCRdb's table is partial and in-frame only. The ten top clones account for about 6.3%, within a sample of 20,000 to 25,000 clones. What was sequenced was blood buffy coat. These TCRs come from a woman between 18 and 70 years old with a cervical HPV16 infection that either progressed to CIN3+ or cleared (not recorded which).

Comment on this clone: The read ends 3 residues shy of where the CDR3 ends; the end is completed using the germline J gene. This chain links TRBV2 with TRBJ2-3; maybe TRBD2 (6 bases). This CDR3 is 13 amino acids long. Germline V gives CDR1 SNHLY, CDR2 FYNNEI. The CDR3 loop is CASMSGRLNAQYF. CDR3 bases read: TGTGCCAGCATGAGCGGGCGCCTGAATGCG.

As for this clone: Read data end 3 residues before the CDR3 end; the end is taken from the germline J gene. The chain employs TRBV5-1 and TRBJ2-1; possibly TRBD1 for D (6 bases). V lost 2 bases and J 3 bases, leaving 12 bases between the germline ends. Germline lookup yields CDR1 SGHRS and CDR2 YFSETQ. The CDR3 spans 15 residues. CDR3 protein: CASSFQGRYYNEQFF. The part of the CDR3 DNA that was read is TGCGCCAGCAGCTTCCAGGGGAGATACTACAATGAG.

This CDR3 is CASSRRALDNEQFF. Partial CDR3 DNA: TGTGCCAGCAGCCGCAGGGCACTCGACAATGAG. The gene calls are TRBV5-8 and TRBJ2-1, with D tentatively TRBD1 (5 bases). Coverage ceases 3 residues before the CDR3 finishes, and the germline J gene fills in the end. Trimming shortened V by 4 bases and J by 5 bases, and 13 bases separated the two germline ends. The germline gives CDR1 SGHTS, CDR2 YDEGEE. This CDR3 is built from 14 residues.

CDR3 sequence reads: CAWSAEYGYTF. CDR3 DNA (partial): TGTGCCTGGAGTGCAGAGTATGGC. The chain employs TRBV30 and TRBJ1-2; no definite D call. Read sequence stops 3 residues before the CDR3 end, and the germline J gene provides the missing end. The germline CDR1 and CDR2 sequences are GTSNPN and SVGIG (reference sequence). The CDR3 is 11 residues long. Trimming took 1 base from V and 5 from J, leaving 5 bases between them.

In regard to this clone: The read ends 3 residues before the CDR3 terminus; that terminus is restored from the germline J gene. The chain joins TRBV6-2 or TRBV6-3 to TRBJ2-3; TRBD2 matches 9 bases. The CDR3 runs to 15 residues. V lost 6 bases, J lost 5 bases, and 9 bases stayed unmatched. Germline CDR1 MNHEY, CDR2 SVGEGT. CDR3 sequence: CASRTGLAWIDTQYF. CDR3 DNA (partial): TGTGCCAGCAGAACGGGACTAGCCTGGATAGATACG.

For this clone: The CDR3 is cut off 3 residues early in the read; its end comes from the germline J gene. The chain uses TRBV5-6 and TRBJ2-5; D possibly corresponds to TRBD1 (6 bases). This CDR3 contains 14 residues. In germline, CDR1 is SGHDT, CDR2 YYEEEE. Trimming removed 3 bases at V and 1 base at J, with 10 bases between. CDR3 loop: CASSSGQFQETQYF. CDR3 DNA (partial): TGTGCCAGCAGCTCCGGACAGTTCCAAGAGACC.

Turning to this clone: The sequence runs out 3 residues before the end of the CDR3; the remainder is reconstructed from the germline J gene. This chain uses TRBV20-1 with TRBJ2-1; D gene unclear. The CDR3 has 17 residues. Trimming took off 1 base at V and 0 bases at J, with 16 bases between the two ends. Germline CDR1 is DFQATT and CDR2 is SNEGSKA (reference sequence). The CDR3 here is CSARVFAAHGSYNEQFF. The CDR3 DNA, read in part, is TGCAGTGCTAGAGTATTTGCAGCGCATGGCTCCTACAATGAG.